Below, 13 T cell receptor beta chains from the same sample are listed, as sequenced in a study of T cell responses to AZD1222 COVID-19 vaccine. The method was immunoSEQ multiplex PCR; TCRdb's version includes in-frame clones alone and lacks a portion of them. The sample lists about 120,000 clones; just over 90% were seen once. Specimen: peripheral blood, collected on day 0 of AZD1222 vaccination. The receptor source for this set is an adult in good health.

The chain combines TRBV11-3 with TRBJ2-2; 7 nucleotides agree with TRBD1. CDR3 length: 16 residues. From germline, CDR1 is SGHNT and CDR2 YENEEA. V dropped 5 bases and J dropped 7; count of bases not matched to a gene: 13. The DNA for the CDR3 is TGTGCCAGCAGCACCTGGGACAGCTCAAATGGCGGGGAGCTGTTTTTT. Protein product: CASSTWDSSNGGELFF. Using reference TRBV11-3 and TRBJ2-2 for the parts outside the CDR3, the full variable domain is EAGVVQSPRYKIIEKKQPVAFWCNPISGHNTLYWYLQNLGQGPELLIRYENEEAVDDSQLPKDRFSAERLKGVDSTLKIQPAELGDSAVYLCASSTWDSSNGGELFFGEGSRLTVL.

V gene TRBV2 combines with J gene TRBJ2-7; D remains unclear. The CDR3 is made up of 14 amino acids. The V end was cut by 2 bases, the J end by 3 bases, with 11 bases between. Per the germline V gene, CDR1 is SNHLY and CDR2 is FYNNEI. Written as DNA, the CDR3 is TGTGCCAGCAGTGAATCGGGCCGAAACTACGAGCAGTACTTC. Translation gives CASSESGRNYEQYF.

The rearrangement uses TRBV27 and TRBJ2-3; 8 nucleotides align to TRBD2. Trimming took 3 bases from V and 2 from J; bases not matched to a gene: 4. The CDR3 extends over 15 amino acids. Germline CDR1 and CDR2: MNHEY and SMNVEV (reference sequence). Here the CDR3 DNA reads TGTGCCAGCAGTTTCATAGCGGGATCCACAGATACGCAGTATTTT. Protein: CASSFIAGSTDTQYF.

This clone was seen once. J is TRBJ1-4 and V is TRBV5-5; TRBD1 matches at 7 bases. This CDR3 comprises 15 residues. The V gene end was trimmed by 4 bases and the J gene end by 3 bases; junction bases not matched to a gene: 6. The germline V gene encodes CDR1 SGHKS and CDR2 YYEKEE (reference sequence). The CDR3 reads CASSGGGTANEKLFF. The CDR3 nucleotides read TGTGCCAGCAGCGGTGGTGGGACAGCTAATGAAAAACTGTTTTTT.

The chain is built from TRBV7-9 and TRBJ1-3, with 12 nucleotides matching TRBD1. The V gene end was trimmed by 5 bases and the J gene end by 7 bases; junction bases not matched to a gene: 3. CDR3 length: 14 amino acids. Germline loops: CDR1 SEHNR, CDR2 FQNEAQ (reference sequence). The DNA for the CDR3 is TGTGCCAGCAGCGCGGGACAGGGGGCGAACACCATATATTTT. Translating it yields CASSAGQGANTIYF. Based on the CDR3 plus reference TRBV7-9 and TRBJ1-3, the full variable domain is DTGVSQNPRHKITKRGQNVTFRCDPISEHNRLYWYRQTLGQGPEFLTYFQNEAQLEKSRLLSDRFSAERPKGSFSTLEIQRTEQGDSAMYLCASSAGQGANTIYFGEGSWLTVV.

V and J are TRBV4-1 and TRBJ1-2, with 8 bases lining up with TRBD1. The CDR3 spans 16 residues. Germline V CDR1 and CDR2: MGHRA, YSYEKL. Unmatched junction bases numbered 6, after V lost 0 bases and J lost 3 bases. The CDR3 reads CASSQDPQGADYGYTF. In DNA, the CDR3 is TGCGCCAGCAGCCAAGATCCCCAGGGGGCGGACTATGGCTACACCTTC.

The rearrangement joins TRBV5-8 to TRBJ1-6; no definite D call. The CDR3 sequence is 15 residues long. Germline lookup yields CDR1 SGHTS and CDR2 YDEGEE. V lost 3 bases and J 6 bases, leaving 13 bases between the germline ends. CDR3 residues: CASSSAGRINSPLHF. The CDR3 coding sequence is TGTGCCAGCAGCTCCGCCGGTCGCATTAATTCACCCCTCCACTTT.

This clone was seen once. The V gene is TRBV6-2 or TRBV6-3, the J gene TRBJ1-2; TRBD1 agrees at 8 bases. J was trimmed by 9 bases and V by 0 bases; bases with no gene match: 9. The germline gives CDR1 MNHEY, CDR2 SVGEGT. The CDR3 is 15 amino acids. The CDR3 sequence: CASSYSRDRLTSYTF. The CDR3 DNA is TGTGCCAGCAGTTACTCCAGGGACAGGCTAACTAGCTACACCTTC.

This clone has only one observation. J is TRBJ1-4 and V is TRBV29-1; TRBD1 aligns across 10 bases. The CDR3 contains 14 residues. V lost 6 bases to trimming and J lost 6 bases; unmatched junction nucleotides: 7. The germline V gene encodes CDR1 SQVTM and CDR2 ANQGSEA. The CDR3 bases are TGCAGCGTAGCCGGGACAGGGGAGCATGAAAAACTGTTTTTT. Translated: CSVAGTGEHEKLFF. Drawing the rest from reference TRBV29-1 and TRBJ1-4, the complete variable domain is SAVISQKPSRDICQRGTSLTIQCQVDSQVTMMFWYRQQPGQSLTLIATANQGSEATYESGFVIDKFPISRPNLTFSTLTVSNMSPEDSSIYLCSVAGTGEHEKLFFGSGTQLSVL.

CDR3 amino acids: CASSLKQSSYNSPLHF. CDR3 DNA sequence: TGTGCCAGCAGCTTAAAACAGAGCTCCTATAATTCACCCCTCCACTTT. The gene calls are TRBV7-4 and TRBJ1-6; no firm D call. CDR1 is SGHVT and CDR2 is SQSDAQ in the germline V gene. The CDR3 consists of 16 residues. V dropped 2 bases and J dropped 0 bases, with 8 bases sitting between them.

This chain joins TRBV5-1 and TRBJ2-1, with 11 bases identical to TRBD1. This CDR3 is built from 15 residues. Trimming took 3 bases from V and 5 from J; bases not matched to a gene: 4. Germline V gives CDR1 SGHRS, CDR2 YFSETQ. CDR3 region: CASSWTGGDDNEQFF. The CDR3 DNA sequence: TGCGCCAGCAGCTGGACAGGGGGCGACGACAATGAGCAGTTCTTC.

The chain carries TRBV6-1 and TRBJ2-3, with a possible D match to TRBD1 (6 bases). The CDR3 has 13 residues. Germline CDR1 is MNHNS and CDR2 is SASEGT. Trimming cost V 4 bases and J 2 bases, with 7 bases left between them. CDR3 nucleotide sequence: TGTGCCAGCAGTGGACAGGTCACAGATACGCAGTATTTT. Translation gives CASSGQVTDTQYF.

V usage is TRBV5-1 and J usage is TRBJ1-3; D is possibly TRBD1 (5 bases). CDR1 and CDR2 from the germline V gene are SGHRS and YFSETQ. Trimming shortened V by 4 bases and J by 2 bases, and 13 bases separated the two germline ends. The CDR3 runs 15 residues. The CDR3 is CASSLRGSPGNTIYF. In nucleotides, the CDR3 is TGCGCCAGCAGCCTGCGGGGCTCCCCTGGAAACACCATATATTTT.